This T cell receptor (beta chain) was obtained from a study of a mutant IDH1 vaccine in newly diagnosed glioma. For the study at large: Administration of eight vaccinations to patients took place in weeks 1, 3, 5, 7, 11, 15, 19, 23. Vaccines began 4-6 weeks after radiotherapy alone, or with temozolomide cycles.

The ends lost 1 base at V and 1 base at J; junction bases unmatched: 12. The CDR3 is made up of 20 amino acids. The V gene's germline CDR1 is SGHRS and CDR2 YFSETQ. TCRdb keeps only in-frame clones here, not all; method: immunoSEQ multiplex PCR. This repertoire shows approximately 41,000 clones, approximately 90% found once; its top ten account for roughly 4%. Regarding this clone: What it binds is unknown.

Specified time point: week 23, last vaccination. Doses of 300 ug of mutant IDH1 20-mer peptide were given with topical imiquimod. Newly diagnosed WHO grade 3 or 4 IDH1-mutant, ATRX-lost astrocytomas were identified in the donors. The V and J genes are TRBV5-1 and TRBJ2-3; 13 bases line up with TRBD2. The input for sequencing was PBMCs, taken from a glioma patient whose treatment included an IDH1 peptide vaccine. The clonotype was recovered from a man over 45 with glioma. The DNA for the CDR3 is TGCGCCAGCAGCTTGCATGGACTAGCGGGGGCCTCAGAGGGCACAGATACGCAGTATTTT. Translating it yields CASSLHGLAGASEGTDTQYF.